The clone carrying this TCR beta chain was observed a few times. One entry per CDR3 protein results from TCRdb running MiXCR on the 5' RACE reads. The sample has around 44,000 distinct CDR3 sequences, over 25% seen once; the top ten hold roughly 4.1%. The CDR3 is 16 amino acids. The V gene lost 1 base and the J gene lost 6 bases, with 16 bases spanning the gap. Germline V lookup: CDR1 MGHRA, CDR2 YSYEKL. V and J are TRBV4-1 and TRBJ1-5, with D possibly matching TRBD1 (6 bases). The source of this sequence is a female donor with breast cancer. The specimen was tumor-infiltrating memory CD4+ T cells sorted from the breast tumor. Stated subset: memory CD4+ T cells, CD4+CD45RO+CD25-. The CDR3 region has the DNA TGCGCCAGCAGCCAAGTTTCCGGGGGCGCGGGTCAGCCCCAGCATTTT. The encoded protein is CASSQVSGGAGQPQHF.